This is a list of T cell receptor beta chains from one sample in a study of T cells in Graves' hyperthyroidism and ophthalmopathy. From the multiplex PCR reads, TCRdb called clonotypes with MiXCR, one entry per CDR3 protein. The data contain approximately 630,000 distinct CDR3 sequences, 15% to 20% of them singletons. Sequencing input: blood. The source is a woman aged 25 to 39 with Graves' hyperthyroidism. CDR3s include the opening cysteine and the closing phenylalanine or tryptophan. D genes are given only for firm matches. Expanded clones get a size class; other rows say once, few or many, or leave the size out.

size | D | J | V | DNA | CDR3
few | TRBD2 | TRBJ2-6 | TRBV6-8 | TGTGCCAGCAGTTACTCCCTAGCGGGAGCTGGGGCCAACGTCCTGACTTTC | CASSYSLAGAGANVLTF
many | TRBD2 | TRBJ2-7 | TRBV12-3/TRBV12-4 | TGTGCCAGCAGCCGTAGCGGGTCCGCGGGCGGCGAGCAGTACTTC | CASSRSGSAGGEQYF
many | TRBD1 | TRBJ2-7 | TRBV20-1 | TGCAGTGCTAGAGATTTGGCCACAGGGGGCGTCGAGCAGTACTTC | CSARDLATGGVEQYF
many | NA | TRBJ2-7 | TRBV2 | TGTGCCAGCAGTGAAGGTCCAGGGAGCCTCTACGAGCAGTACTTC | CASSEGPGSLYEQYF
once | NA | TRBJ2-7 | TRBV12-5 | TGTGCTGGTGGGACCTCAACCTTATCCGACGAGCAGTACTTC | CAGGTSTLSDEQYF
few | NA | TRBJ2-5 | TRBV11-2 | TGTGCCAGCAGCTACCGGGGAGACGGAACTTTGGTGACCCAGTACTTC | CASSYRGDGTLVTQYF
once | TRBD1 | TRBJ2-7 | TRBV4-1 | TGCGCCAGCAGCCAAGATTTGATACAGGGGGCGGACTACGAGCAGTACTTC | CASSQDLIQGADYEQYF
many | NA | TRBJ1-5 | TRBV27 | TGTGCCTGCGGGAGGGGGGATAGCAATCAGCCCCAGCATTTT | CACGRGDSNQPQHF
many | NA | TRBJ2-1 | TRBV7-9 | TGTGCCAGCAGCTTAGGTTCCCCAGGGCACAATGAGCAGTTCTTC | CASSLGSPGHNEQFF
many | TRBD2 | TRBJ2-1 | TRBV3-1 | TGTGCCAGCAGTGAAAGCGGGAGCTCCTACAATGAGCAGTTCTTC | CASSESGSSYNEQFF
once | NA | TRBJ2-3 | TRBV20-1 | TGCAGTGCTACTACCTCTGATCAGCCCCAGTATTTT | CSATTSDQPQYF
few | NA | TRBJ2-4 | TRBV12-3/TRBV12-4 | TGTGCCAGCAGTTACGGAGGCTTCGGGTACATTCAGTACTTC | CASSYGGFGYIQYF
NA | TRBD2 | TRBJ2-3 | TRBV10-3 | TGTGCCATCAGTGACGGGACTAGCGGGAGTGTAGATACGCAGTATTTT | CAISDGTSGSVDTQYF
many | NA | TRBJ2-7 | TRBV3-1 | TGTGCCAGCAGCCCGAGGGACGGATCCTACGAGCAGTACTTC | CASSPRDGSYEQYF
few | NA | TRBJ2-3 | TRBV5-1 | TGCGCCAGCAGCCCAACCCCCGGCCGAAGGACGGGGGGCACAGATACGCAGTATTTT | CASSPTPGRRTGGTDTQYF
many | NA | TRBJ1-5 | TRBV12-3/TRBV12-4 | TGTGCCAGCAGTTTCCCGGGGTTCCAGCCCCAGCATTTT | CASSFPGFQPQHF
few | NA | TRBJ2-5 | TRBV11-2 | TGTGCCAGCAGCTTAAGATCTACTTGGGAGACCCAGTACTTC | CASSLRSTWETQYF
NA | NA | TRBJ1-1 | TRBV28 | TGTGCCAGCAGCAGGGGTTTGGGGAACACTGAAGCTTTCTTT | CASSRGLGNTEAFF
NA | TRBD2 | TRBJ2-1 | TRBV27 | TGTGCCAGCAGTTTTGGGACTAGCGGGACGAACAATTACAATGAGCAGTTCTTC | CASSFGTSGTNNYNEQFF
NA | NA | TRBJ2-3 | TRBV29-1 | TGCAGCTTTGAGGGGATCGAAGATGCGCAGTATTTT | CSFEGIEDAQYF
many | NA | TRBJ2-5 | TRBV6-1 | TGTGCCAGCAGTGAAGACCCGGCGGAGGAGACCCAGTACTTC | CASSEDPAEETQYF
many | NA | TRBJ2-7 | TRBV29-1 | TGCAGCGCGGCACAGGATTACGAGCAGTACTTC | CSAAQDYEQYF
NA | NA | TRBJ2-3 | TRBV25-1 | TGTGCCAGCAGTGAATCCGGGGTAACTAGCACAGATACGCAGTATTTT | CASSESGVTSTDTQYF